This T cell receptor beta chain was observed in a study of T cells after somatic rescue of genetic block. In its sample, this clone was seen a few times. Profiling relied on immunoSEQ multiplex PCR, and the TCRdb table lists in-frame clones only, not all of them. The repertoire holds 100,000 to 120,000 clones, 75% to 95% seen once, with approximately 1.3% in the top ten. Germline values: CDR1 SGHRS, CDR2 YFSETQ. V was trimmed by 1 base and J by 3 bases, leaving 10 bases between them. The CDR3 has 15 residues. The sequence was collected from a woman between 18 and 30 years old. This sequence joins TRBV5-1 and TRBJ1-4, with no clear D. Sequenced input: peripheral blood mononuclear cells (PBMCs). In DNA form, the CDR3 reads TGCGCCAGCAGCTTGATGGTTTCAGCTAATGAAAAACTGTTTTTT. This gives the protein CASSLMVSANEKLFF.